This entry concerns a single T cell receptor beta chain. This CDR3 comprises 15 residues. Trimming removed 4 bases from V and 5 bases from J, with 16 bases in between. CDR1 is SGDLS and CDR2 is YYNGEE in the germline V gene. This record belongs to a study of cytomegalovirus exposure and HLA in healthy donors. The PCR ran on 60 Vbeta and 13 Jbeta primers. TCRdb keeps only in-frame clones here, not all; method: immunoSEQ multiplex PCR. The sample has over 150,000 clones, roughly 80% seen once. The sequencing input was PBMCs. The J gene is TRBJ2-1, the V gene TRBV9; the D gene is possibly TRBD2 (6 bases). This TCR was sampled from a man between 25 and 39 years old in good health and CMV-seropositive. CDR3: CASSRWERANNEQFF. CDR3 DNA sequence: TGTGCCAGCAGCCGATGGGAGCGGGCGAACAATGAGCAGTTCTTC.